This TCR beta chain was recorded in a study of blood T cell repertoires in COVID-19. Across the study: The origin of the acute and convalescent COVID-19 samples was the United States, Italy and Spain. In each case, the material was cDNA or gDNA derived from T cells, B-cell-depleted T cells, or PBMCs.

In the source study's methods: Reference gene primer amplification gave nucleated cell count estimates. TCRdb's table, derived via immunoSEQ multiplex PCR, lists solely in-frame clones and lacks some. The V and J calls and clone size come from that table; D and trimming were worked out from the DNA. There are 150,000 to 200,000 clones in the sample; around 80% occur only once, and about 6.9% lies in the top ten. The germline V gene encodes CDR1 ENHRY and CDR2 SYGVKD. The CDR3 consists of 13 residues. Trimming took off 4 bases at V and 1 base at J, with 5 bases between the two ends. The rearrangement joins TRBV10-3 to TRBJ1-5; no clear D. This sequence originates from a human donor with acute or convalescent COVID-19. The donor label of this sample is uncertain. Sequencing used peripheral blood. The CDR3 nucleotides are TGTGCCATCAGTGGGGCCAGCAATCAGCCCCAGCATTTT. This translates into CAISGASNQPQHF.